These T cell receptor beta chains were read from a single sample in a study of T cells in Graves' hyperthyroidism and ophthalmopathy. TCRdb re-analysed the multiplex PCR reads in MiXCR, keeping a single row per CDR3 protein. This table holds some 500,000 distinct CDR3 sequences, about 16% found once. Sequencing input: blood. Receptors originate from a woman in her twenties or thirties with Graves' ophthalmopathy. The CDR3 runs from the conserved cysteine through the conserved F or W. Each record gives: V gene, CDR3 length, D gene, J gene, CDR3 protein. D genes are given only for firm matches.

V: TRBV2
length: 15
D: -
J: TRBJ2-3
CDR3: CASSPDYDRADTQYF

V: TRBV2
length: 14
D: -
J: TRBJ2-1
CDR3: CASKLERSYNEQFF

V: TRBV2
length: 15
D: -
J: TRBJ1-5
CDR3: CASSELRTENQPQHF

V: TRBV27
length: 15
D: -
J: TRBJ1-1
CDR3: CASSLSNWGITEAFF

V: TRBV30
length: 13
D: -
J: TRBJ2-7
CDR3: CAWSVQAPDEQYF

V: TRBV7-3
length: 13
D: -
J: TRBJ1-2
CDR3: CASSNGVGHGYTF

V: TRBV5-6
length: 15
D: TRBD2
J: TRBJ2-5
CDR3: CASSLRLAGQETQYF

V: TRBV19
length: 12
D: -
J: TRBJ2-7
CDR3: CASSIRMGEQYF

V: TRBV7-2
length: 14
D: TRBD2
J: TRBJ2-1
CDR3: CASSLGGGGNEQFF

V: TRBV5-1
length: 15
D: -
J: TRBJ2-1
CDR3: CASSLRAHSPHEQFF

V: TRBV19
length: 16
D: TRBD1
J: TRBJ2-3
CDR3: CASSITGQGYTDTQYF

V: TRBV11-2
length: 15
D: -
J: TRBJ2-1
CDR3: CASSLAVVTYNEQFF

V: TRBV7-9
length: 12
D: -
J: TRBJ2-1
CDR3: CASSRRGDEQFF

V: TRBV7-2
length: 16
D: -
J: TRBJ2-5
CDR3: CASSLSGGEAQETQYF

V: TRBV28
length: 11
D: -
J: TRBJ2-7
CDR3: CASSLVEEQYF

V: TRBV20-1
length: 14
D: TRBD1
J: TRBJ1-4
CDR3: CSAPTGGLGEKLFF

V: TRBV29-1
length: 14
D: TRBD2
J: TRBJ2-3
CDR3: CSVASAGGADTQYF

V: TRBV28
length: 13
D: -
J: TRBJ1-4
CDR3: CATGSFPNEKLFF

V: TRBV2
length: 14
D: -
J: TRBJ2-1
CDR3: CASSEGRAFNEQFF

V: TRBV20-1
length: 12
D: -
J: TRBJ2-1
CDR3: CSATQVGTEQFF

V: TRBV5-1
length: 16
D: TRBD2
J: TRBJ2-3
CDR3: CASSILQRELTDTQYF

V: TRBV28
length: 15
D: TRBD1
J: TRBJ2-7
CDR3: CASSFPGTGYYEQYF

V: TRBV11-2
length: 13
D: -
J: TRBJ2-5
CDR3: CASTSNRQETQYF

V: TRBV2
length: 16
D: -
J: TRBJ1-5
CDR3: CASREPGGTGNQPQHF

V: TRBV7-2
length: 14
D: -
J: TRBJ2-7
CDR3: CASSSRDLIGEQYF

V: TRBV30
length: 11
D: TRBD1
J: TRBJ2-7
CDR3: CAWGDSYEQYF

V: TRBV7-2
length: 13
D: -
J: TRBJ2-6
CDR3: CASSLEDINVLTF